This TCR beta chain was identified during a study of blood T cell repertoires in COVID-19. Study background: The United States, Italy and Spain were the sources of the acute and convalescent COVID-19 samples.

As originally analysed: From reference gene primer amplification, estimates of nucleated cell counts were derived. TCRdb's table, derived via immunoSEQ multiplex PCR, lists solely in-frame clones and lacks some. V and J calls and clone size are copied from that table; D and trimming were computed from the DNA. The repertoire holds nearly 200,000 clones, with approximately 80% as singletons. Germline V gene lookup returns CDR1 MNHEY and CDR2 SVGEGT. The CDR3 length is 15 residues. V was trimmed by 0 bases and J by 3 bases, leaving 11 bases between them. The sequenced sample was peripheral blood. The sequence was obtained from a human donor with acute or convalescent COVID-19. The donor label of this sample is uncertain. This sequence joins TRBV6-2 or TRBV6-3 and TRBJ1-1, with D perhaps matching TRBD1 (5 bases). As DNA, the CDR3 is TGTGCCAGCAGTTACTCCCCCAGGGTAGACACTGAAGCTTTCTTT. It encodes CASSYSPRVDTEAFF.